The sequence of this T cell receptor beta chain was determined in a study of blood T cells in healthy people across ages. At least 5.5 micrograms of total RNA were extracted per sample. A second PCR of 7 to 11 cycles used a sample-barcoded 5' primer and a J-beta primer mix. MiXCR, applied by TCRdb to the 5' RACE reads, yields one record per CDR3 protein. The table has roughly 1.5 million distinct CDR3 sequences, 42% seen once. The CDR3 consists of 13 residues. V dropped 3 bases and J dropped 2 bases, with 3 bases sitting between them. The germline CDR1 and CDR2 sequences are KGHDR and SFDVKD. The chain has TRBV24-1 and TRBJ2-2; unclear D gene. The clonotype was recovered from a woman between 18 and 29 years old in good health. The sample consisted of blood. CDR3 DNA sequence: TGTGCCACCAGTGATACCAACACCGGGGAGCTGTTTTTT. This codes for CATSDTNTGELFF.